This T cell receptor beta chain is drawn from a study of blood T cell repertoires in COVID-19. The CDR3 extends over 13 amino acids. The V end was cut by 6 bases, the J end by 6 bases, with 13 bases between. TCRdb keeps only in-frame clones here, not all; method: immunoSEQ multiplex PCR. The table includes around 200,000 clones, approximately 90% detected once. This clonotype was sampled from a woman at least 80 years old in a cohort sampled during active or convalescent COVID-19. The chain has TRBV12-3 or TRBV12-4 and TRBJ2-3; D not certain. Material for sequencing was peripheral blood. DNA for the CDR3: TGTGCCAGCAGCTCCAACAGAGCCGATACGCAGTATTTT. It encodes CASSSNRADTQYF.